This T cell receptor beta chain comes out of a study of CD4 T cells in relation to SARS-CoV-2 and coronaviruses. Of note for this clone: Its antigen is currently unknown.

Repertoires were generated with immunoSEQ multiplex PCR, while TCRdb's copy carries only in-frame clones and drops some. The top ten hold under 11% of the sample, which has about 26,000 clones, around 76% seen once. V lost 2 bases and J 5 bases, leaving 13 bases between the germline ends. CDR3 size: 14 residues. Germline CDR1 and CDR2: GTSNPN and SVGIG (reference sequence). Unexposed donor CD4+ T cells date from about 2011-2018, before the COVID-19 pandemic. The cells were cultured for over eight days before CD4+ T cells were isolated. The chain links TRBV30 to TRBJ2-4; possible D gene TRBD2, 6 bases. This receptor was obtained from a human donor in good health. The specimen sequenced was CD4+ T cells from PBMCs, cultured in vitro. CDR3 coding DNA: TGTGCCTGGAGTTTATTCGGAGGGCAAAACATTCAGTACTTC. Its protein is CAWSLFGGQNIQYF.